The 5 T cell receptor beta chains below come from one sample, sequenced in a study of OX40 agonist ivuxolimab in advanced cancers. Data came from immunoSEQ multiplex PCR; TCRdb stores just in-frame clones and leaves some out. The data show approximately 80,000 clones, with less than 95% seen just once and roughly 8.9% held by the top ten. Sequenced here: CD4+ or CD8+ T cells sorted from blood, sampled in a trial of the OX40 agonist ivuxolimab. The receptors derive from an adult with an advanced solid tumor such as melanoma, head and neck, liver or kidney cancer.

The chain employs TRBV6-5 and TRBJ2-5; D not certain. The V and J ends lost 2 bases and 2 bases respectively, with 9 bases between them. This CDR3 is 14 amino acids long. The germline CDR1 and CDR2 sequences are MNHEY and SVGAGI. This CDR3 is CASSYLPDQETQYF. The CDR3 nucleotides are TGTGCCAGCAGTTACCTACCAGATCAAGAGACCCAGTACTTC.

The chain combines TRBV15 with TRBJ2-3; 7 positions match TRBD1. Germline CDR1 LNHNV, CDR2 YYDKDF (reference sequence). This CDR3 is built from 15 residues. The V and J ends lost 1 base and 3 bases, in that order; junction bases with no gene match: 4. The DNA of the CDR3 is TGTGCCACCAGCAGAGGGGACAGATTAACAGATACGCAGTATTTT. Translation gives CATSRGDRLTDTQYF.

J is TRBJ1-2 and V is TRBV6-5; 8 nucleotides align to TRBD1. The CDR3 spans 13 residues. The V gene end was trimmed by 9 bases and the J gene end by 4 bases; junction bases not matched to a gene: 7. Germline V lookup: CDR1 MNHEY, CDR2 SVGAGI. This chain's CDR3 is CASKTGAGYGYTF. CDR3 coding DNA: TGTGCCAGTAAGACAGGGGCGGGCTATGGCTACACCTTC.

This clone was recorded a few times. The chain has TRBV15 and TRBJ2-5, with TRBD2 matching 10 bases. The CDR3 sequence is 18 residues long. Germline V CDR1 and CDR2: LNHNV, YYDKDF (reference sequence). The V gene end was trimmed by 1 base and the J gene end by 0 bases; junction bases not matched to a gene: 8. CDR3 coding DNA: TGTGCCACCAGCAGAGGCTTAGCGGGGGGACCCAACCAAGAGACCCAGTACTTC. Translated, it gives CATSRGLAGGPNQETQYF.

The chain is built from TRBV7-9 and TRBJ2-1; no firm D call. The CDR3 extends over 15 amino acids. Germline V gives CDR1 SEHNR, CDR2 FQNEAQ (reference sequence). Trimming took 1 base from V and 0 from J, leaving 7 bases between them. The DNA for the CDR3 is TGTGCCAGCAGCTTAGGGCGGCACTCCTACAATGAGCAGTTCTTC. Protein: CASSLGRHSYNEQFF.